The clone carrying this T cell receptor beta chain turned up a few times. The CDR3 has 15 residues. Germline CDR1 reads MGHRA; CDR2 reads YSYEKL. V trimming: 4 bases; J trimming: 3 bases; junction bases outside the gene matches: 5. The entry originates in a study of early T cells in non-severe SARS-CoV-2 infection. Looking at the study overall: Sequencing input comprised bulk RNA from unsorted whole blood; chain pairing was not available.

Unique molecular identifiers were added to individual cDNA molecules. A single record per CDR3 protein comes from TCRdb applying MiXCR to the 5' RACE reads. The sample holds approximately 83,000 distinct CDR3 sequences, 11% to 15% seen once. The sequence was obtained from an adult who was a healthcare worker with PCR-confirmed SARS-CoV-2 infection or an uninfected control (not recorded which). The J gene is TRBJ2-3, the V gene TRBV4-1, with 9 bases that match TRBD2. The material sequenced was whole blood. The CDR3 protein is CASSPSGRMTDTQYF. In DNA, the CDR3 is TGCGCCAGCAGCCCAAGCGGGAGGATGACAGATACGCAGTATTTT.